The 26 T cell receptor beta chains below come from one sample, sequenced in a study of cytomegalovirus exposure and HLA in healthy donors. TCRdb's copy holds only in-frame clones and misses some; the assay was immunoSEQ multiplex PCR. The sample carries some 340,000 clones, roughly nine tenths recorded once. The sequenced material came from PBMCs. Every receptor here comes from a woman between 25 and 40 years old in good health and CMV-seropositive.

The V and J genes are TRBV27 and TRBJ2-7; TRBD2 matches at 11 bases. The CDR3 is 15 residues long. J gave up 4 bases and V 3 bases, and 5 bases lay outside the gene matches. CDR1 is MNHEY and CDR2 is SMNVEV in the germline V gene (reference sequence). CDR3 region: CASSFLLAGGYEQYF. The CDR3 region has the DNA TGTGCCAGCAGTTTCCTCCTAGCGGGAGGATACGAGCAGTACTTC.

Written as DNA, the CDR3 is TGTGCCAGTAGTGGAACCGGGACAGGCGAGCTTGAGCAGTACTTC. Protein: CASSGTGTGELEQYF. This chain uses TRBV19 with TRBJ2-7; TRBD1 agrees at 8 bases. CDR3 size: 15 residues. Germline-derived CDR1 and CDR2 are LNHDA and SQIVND (reference sequence). Unmatched junction bases numbered 13, after V lost 5 bases and J lost 7 bases.

The chain couples TRBV18 to TRBJ1-4; 7 bases fit TRBD1. CDR1 and CDR2 (germline): KGHSH, LQKENI. J lost 0 bases, V lost 3 bases, and 4 bases had no gene match. The CDR3 is 16 residues long. The CDR3: CASSPLQGATNEKLFF. The CDR3 nucleotides are TGTGCCAGCTCACCGCTGCAGGGGGCAACTAATGAAAAACTGTTTTTT.

In DNA form, the CDR3 reads TGTGCCAGCAAACGGGACCTTTACTATGGCTACACCTTC. Its translation: CASKRDLYYGYTF. The chain carries TRBV28 and TRBJ1-2; D is possibly TRBD1 (5 bases). The CDR3 has 13 residues. The V and J ends lost 7 bases and 3 bases respectively, with 12 bases between them. CDR1 and CDR2 (germline): MDHEN, SYDVKM.

The chain uses TRBV4-1 and TRBJ1-4; no clear D gene. CDR3 length: 12 residues. Germline-derived CDR1 and CDR2 are MGHRA and YSYEKL. V was trimmed by 10 bases and J by 8 bases, leaving 14 bases between them. The CDR3 sequence: CATGRTPEKLFF. DNA for the CDR3: TGCGCCACCGGGAGAACTCCCGAAAAACTGTTTTTT.

The V and J genes are TRBV7-7 and TRBJ2-2; 9 nucleotides line up with TRBD2. This CDR3 contains 16 residues. Unmatched junction bases numbered 1, after V lost 2 bases and J lost 0 bases. The germline V gene has CDR1 SSHAT and CDR2 FNYEAQ (reference sequence). The CDR3 protein is CASSLLAGTNTGELFF. Written as DNA, the CDR3 is TGTGCCAGCAGCTTACTAGCGGGAACGAACACCGGGGAGCTGTTTTTT.

V and J are TRBV25-1 and TRBJ1-1; D gene uncertain. With 2 bases removed from V and 5 bases from J, the gap between germline ends came to 12 bases. Germline CDR1 reads MGHDK; CDR2 reads SYGVNS. This CDR3 has 14 amino acids. Here the CDR3 reads CASSEVGGRTEAFF. Written as DNA, the CDR3 is TGTGCCAGCAGTGAAGTCGGAGGTCGAACTGAAGCTTTCTTT.

This chain connects TRBV5-1 to TRBJ1-4, with 10 nucleotides matching TRBD1. V shed 5 bases and J 8 bases; nucleotides not matched to a gene: 6. Germline V lookup: CDR1 SGHRS, CDR2 YFSETQ. CDR3 size: 14 residues. The CDR3 loop reads CASRPGTGVEKLFF. CDR3 DNA: TGCGCCAGCAGGCCCGGGACAGGGGTCGAAAAACTGTTTTTT.

The genes are TRBV6-1 and TRBJ2-2, with TRBD2 matching over 13 bases. CDR3 length equals 17 residues. In germline, CDR1 is MNHNS, CDR2 SASEGT. Trimming removed 3 bases from V and 8 bases from J; junction bases left unmatched: 9. The CDR3 nucleotides read TGTGCCAGCAGTGATTCCGGACTAGCGGGAGTGAAGGGGGAGCTGTTTTTT. It yields the protein CASSDSGLAGVKGELFF.

The rearrangement uses TRBV5-6 and TRBJ1-4; 7 bases are a match to TRBD1. Germline loops: CDR1 SGHDT, CDR2 YYEEEE. Unmatched junction bases numbered 6, after V lost 3 bases and J lost 7 bases. The CDR3 is 14 amino acids. The CDR3 nucleotides are TGTGCCAGCAGCTCGACAGGGCGGCGTGAAAAACTGTTTTTT. Its protein is CASSSTGRREKLFF.

This CDR3 is CASRVLGQEYYEQYF. CDR3 DNA: TGTGCCAGCAGGGTCTTGGGACAGGAATATTACGAGCAGTACTTC. The chain couples TRBV27 to TRBJ2-7; 8 nucleotides match TRBD1. In germline, CDR1 is MNHEY, CDR2 SMNVEV (reference sequence). There are 15 residues in the CDR3. Unmatched junction bases numbered 11, after V lost 6 bases and J lost 4 bases.

The chain couples TRBV5-6 to TRBJ1-1; TRBD1 matches 9 bases. The V gene's germline CDR1 is SGHDT and CDR2 YYEEEE. V trimming: 2 bases; J trimming: 2 bases; junction bases outside the gene matches: 7. CDR3 length equals 16 residues. In nucleotides, the CDR3 is TGTGCCAGCAGCTTCGGACAGGGGAAGCCCAACACTGAAGCTTTCTTT. Protein: CASSFGQGKPNTEAFF.

V and J are TRBV7-6 and TRBJ2-5, with D tentatively TRBD1 (6 bases). Germline V lookup: CDR1 SGHVS, CDR2 FNYEAQ. The CDR3 has 14 residues. V dropped 1 base and J dropped 4 bases, with 10 bases sitting between them. In nucleotides, the CDR3 is TGTGCCAGCAGCTTAGACACACAGGGAGAGACCCAGTACTTC. Its protein product is CASSLDTQGETQYF.

This rearrangement joins TRBV29-1 to TRBJ2-2, with D possibly being TRBD1 (8 bases). V lost 6 bases and J lost 1, with 15 bases in between. Germline V gene sequence: CDR1 SQVTM, CDR2 ANQGSEA. The CDR3 is 15 amino acids. This chain's CDR3 is CSVKTGGENTGELFF. The CDR3 region has the DNA TGCAGCGTCAAAACAGGGGGGGAGAACACCGGGGAGCTGTTTTTT.

The J gene is TRBJ1-3, the V gene TRBV5-6; D is unclear. This CDR3 has 15 amino acids. V gave up 1 base and J gave up 5 bases, with 13 bases separating them. Per germline, CDR1 SGHDT and CDR2 YYEEEE. The DNA for the CDR3 is TGTGCCAGCAGCTTGAGAGGGAGTGGGAGAAACACCATATATTTT. It encodes CASSLRGSGRNTIYF.

The chain combines TRBV4-3 with TRBJ2-7; TRBD2 agrees at 11 bases. V shed 1 base, J shed 5 bases, and the junction held 4 bases outside the gene matches. The germline gives CDR1 LGHNA, CDR2 YSLEER. This CDR3 is 15 amino acids long. The chain's CDR3 is CASSQVAGGPHEQYF. CDR3 nucleotides: TGCGCCAGCAGCCAAGTAGCGGGGGGGCCGCACGAGCAGTACTTC.

V usage is TRBV30 and J usage is TRBJ1-3; no clear D. Trimming removed 2 bases from V and 0 bases from J, with 5 bases in between. The V gene's germline CDR1 is GTSNPN and CDR2 SVGIG (reference sequence). This CDR3 region has 13 residues. CDR3 nucleotide sequence: TGTGCCTGGAGTCGACTCTCTGGAAACACCATATATTTT. It encodes CAWSRLSGNTIYF.

V usage is TRBV9 and J usage is TRBJ1-6; D is unclear. Per the germline V gene, CDR1 is SGDLS and CDR2 is YYNGEE. V was pared by 7 bases and J by 8 bases, with 10 bases between. CDR3 length: 12 amino acids. CDR3 protein: CASASPYSPLHF. Here the CDR3 DNA reads TGTGCCAGCGCTTCACCCTATTCACCCCTCCACTTT.

The chain employs TRBV9 and TRBJ2-2, with D perhaps matching TRBD1 (7 bases). CDR1 and CDR2 from the germline V gene are SGDLS and YYNGEE. The CDR3 length is 15 residues. Trimming left V 5 bases short and J 4 bases short, with 15 bases between. The CDR3 nucleotides are TGTGCCAGCAGGGCTCCAGGGGGGACCACCGGGGAGCTGTTTTTT. Protein product: CASRAPGGTTGELFF.

The V call is TRBV5-1, the J call TRBJ2-5, with D possibly TRBD2 on 6 matching bases. Deletions cut 0 bases from V and 4 bases from J, with 7 bases between. The CDR3 covers 13 residues. Germline values: CDR1 SGHRS, CDR2 YFSETQ. The CDR3 region is CASSLVGGETQYF. The CDR3 bases are TGCGCCAGCAGCTTGGTCGGGGGAGAGACCCAGTACTTC.

This clone turned up a few times. The gene calls are TRBV25-1 and TRBJ1-2; D unresolved. The CDR3 is made up of 13 amino acids. Germline values: CDR1 MGHDK, CDR2 SYGVNS. Between the trimmed V and J ends, which lost 8 bases and 4 bases, there was a span of 14 bases. CDR3 DNA sequence: TGTGCCAGCTCCCCCGGGGTCGCCTATGGCTACACCTTC. As protein: CASSPGVAYGYTF.

This clone was detected only once. V usage is TRBV4-3 and J usage is TRBJ2-1; 7 nucleotides line up with TRBD2. The trim removed 3 bases at V and 7 bases at J, leaving 6 bases unmatched. This CDR3 contains 14 residues. Germline CDR1 reads LGHNA; CDR2 reads YSLEER. The DNA for the CDR3 is TGCGCCAGCAGCCAGAGCGGAGCGGGGAATGAGCAGTTCTTC. Its protein is CASSQSGAGNEQFF.

The V call is TRBV6-5, the J call TRBJ1-2; tentatively, D is TRBD1 (5 bases). Deletions cut 0 bases from V and 8 bases from J, with 13 bases between. CDR1 MNHEY and CDR2 SVGAGI come from the germline V gene. The CDR3 is made up of 14 amino acids. The CDR3 loop reads CASSYSRGNDGYTF. As DNA, the CDR3 is TGTGCCAGCAGTTACTCGAGGGGTAATGACGGCTACACCTTC.

This chain joins TRBV18 and TRBJ1-2; TRBD1 might be the D (6 bases). The CDR3 sequence is 11 residues long. Trimming took off 4 bases at V and 8 bases at J, with 8 bases between the two ends. Germline V CDR1 and CDR2: KGHSH, LQKENI. The CDR3 DNA sequence: TGTGCCAGCTCACACGGACAGGGCTACACCTTC. Its protein product is CASSHGQGYTF.

The V and J genes are TRBV7-9 and TRBJ1-2; D might be TRBD1 (6 bases). The CDR3 runs 16 residues. Trimming removed 5 bases from V and 2 bases from J, with 18 bases in between. The germline CDR1 and CDR2 sequences are SEHNR and FQNEAQ (reference sequence). CDR3 nucleotide sequence: TGTGCCAGCAGCCCCGTTATGGGGGGGCAGAACTATGGCTACACCTTC. It specifies CASSPVMGGQNYGYTF.

This chain's CDR3 is CAWSVGFFGRASNQPQHF. The CDR3 DNA sequence: TGTGCCTGGAGTGTTGGATTTTTCGGCAGGGCTAGCAATCAGCCCCAGCATTTT. This chain links TRBV30 with TRBJ1-5, with a tentative D call TRBD1 (5 bases). V shed 0 bases and J shed 0 bases, with 18 bases lying between them. This CDR3 is 18 amino acids long. Germline V gene sequence: CDR1 GTSNPN, CDR2 SVGIG (reference sequence).